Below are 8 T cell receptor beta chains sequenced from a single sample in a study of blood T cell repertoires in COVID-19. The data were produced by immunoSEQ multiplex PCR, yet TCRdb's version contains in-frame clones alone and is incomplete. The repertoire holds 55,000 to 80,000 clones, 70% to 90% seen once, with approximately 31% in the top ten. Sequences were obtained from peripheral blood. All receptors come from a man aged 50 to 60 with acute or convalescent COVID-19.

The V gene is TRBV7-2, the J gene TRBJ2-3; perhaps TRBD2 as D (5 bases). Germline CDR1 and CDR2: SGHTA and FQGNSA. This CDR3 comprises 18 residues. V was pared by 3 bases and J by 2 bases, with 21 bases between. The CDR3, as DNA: TGTGCCAGCAGCTTCGGTTTTTACGGGAAAGGCGACACAGATACGCAGTATTTT. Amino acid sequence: CASSFGFYGKGDTDTQYF.

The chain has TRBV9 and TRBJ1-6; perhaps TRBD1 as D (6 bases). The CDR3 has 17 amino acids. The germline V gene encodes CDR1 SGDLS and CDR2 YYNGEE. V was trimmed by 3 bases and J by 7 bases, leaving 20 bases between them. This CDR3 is CASSADTGLRLNSPLHF. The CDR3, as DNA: TGTGCCAGCAGCGCCGATACAGGGTTGCGCTTAAATTCACCCCTCCACTTT.

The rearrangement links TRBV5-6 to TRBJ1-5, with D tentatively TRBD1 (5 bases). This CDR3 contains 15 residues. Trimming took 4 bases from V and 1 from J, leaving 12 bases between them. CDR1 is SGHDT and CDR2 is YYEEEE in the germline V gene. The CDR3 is CASSPAEGSNQPQHF. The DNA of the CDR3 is TGTGCCAGCAGCCCTGCGGAGGGGAGCAATCAGCCCCAGCATTTT.

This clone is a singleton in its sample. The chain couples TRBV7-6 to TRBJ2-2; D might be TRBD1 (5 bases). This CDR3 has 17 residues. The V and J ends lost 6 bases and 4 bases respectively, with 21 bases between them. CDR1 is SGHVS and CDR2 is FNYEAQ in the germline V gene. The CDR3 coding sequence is TGTGCCAGCAGTACTAACTGGGCAGGGTCAGGCACCGGGGAGCTGTTTTTT. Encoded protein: CASSTNWAGSGTGELFF.

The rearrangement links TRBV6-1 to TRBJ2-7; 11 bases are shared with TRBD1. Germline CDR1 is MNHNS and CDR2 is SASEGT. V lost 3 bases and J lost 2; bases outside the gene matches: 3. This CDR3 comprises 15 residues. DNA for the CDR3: TGTGCCAGCAGTGATCCGGGACAGGGGGCCTACGAGCAGTACTTC. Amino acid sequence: CASSDPGQGAYEQYF.

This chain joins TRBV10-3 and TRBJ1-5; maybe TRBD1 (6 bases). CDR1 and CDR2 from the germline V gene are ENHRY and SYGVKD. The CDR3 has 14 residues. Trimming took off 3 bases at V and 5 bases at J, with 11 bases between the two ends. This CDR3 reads CAISEGEGDQPQHF. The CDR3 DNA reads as TGTGCCATCAGTGAAGGCGAGGGGGATCAGCCCCAGCATTTT.

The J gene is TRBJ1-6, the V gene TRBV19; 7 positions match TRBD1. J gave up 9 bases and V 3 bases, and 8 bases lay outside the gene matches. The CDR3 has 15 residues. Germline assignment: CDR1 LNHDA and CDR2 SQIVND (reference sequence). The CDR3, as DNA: TGTGCCAGTAGTATCGGGACAGACTCTAGTTCACCCCTCCACTTT. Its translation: CASSIGTDSSSPLHF.

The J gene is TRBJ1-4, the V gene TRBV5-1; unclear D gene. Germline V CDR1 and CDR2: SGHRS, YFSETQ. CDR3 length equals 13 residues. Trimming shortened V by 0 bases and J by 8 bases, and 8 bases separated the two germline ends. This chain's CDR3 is CASSLGLREKLFF. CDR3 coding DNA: TGCGCCAGCAGCTTGGGACTTAGGGAAAAACTGTTTTTT.